The TCR beta chain described here comes from a study of T-cell memory formation after mild COVID-19. CDR3 length: 14 amino acids. From germline, CDR1 is SGDLS and CDR2 YYNGEE. Trimming shortened V by 4 bases and J by 2 bases, and 10 bases separated the two germline ends. One entry per CDR3 protein, called by TCRdb with MiXCR from the 5' RACE reads. This sample yields about 390,000 distinct CDR3 sequences, of which more than 20% are seen a single time; around 12% belongs to the top ten. The origin of this receptor is an adult woman who had mild COVID-19 (a few samples of this study predate the infection). Cell type and time point are not known. Sample: PBMCs or a T cell subset sorted from them (not recorded which). This chain connects TRBV9 to TRBJ2-1; a possible D gene is TRBD1 (6 bases). The CDR3 coding sequence is TGTGCCAGCAGCAAGGCAGGGGCCTACAATGAGCAGTTCTTC. Residues: CASSKAGAYNEQFF. The full variable domain, completed using reference TRBV9 and TRBJ2-1, is DSGVTQTPKHLITATGQRVTLRCSPRSGDLSVYWYQQSLDQGLQFLIQYYNGEERAKGNILERFSAQQFPDLHSELNLSSLELGDSALYFCASSKAGAYNEQFFGPGTRLTVL.